These T cell receptor beta chains were read from a single sample in a study of cytomegalovirus exposure and HLA in healthy donors. Libraries were prepared by immunoSEQ multiplex PCR; TCRdb keeps only in-frame clonotypes and omits some of them. The sample holds around 200,000 clones, around 88% seen once. What was sequenced was PBMCs. These receptors all come from a woman aged 18-29 years in good health and CMV-seronegative. Both conserved end residues are part of each CDR3. The D gene is left open where the match is weak. Some rows have no size entry. The others give once, few or many, or a class for an expanded clone.

cdr3_length: 16
j_call: TRBJ2-7
d_call: TRBD2
clone_size: NA
v_call: TRBV6-5
cdr3_nt: TGTGCCAGCAGTTACCTGGGGGGGGTCTCTCTCTACGAGCAGTACTTC
cdr3_aa: CASSYLGGVSLYEQYF

cdr3_length: 14
j_call: TRBJ2-2
d_call: NA
clone_size: once
v_call: TRBV5-6
cdr3_nt: TGTGCCAGCAGCATGCCGGGAGCTTCCGGGGAGCTGTTTTTT
cdr3_aa: CASSMPGASGELFF

cdr3_length: 18
j_call: TRBJ2-7
d_call: TRBD2
clone_size: few
v_call: TRBV4-2
cdr3_nt: TGTGCCAGCAGCCAAGATGGGACTAGCGGGAGGGCCCTCTACGAGCAGTACTTC
cdr3_aa: CASSQDGTSGRALYEQYF

cdr3_length: 16
j_call: TRBJ2-7
d_call: TRBD2
clone_size: NA
v_call: TRBV27
cdr3_nt: TGTGCCAGCAGTTTAGATTCACTAGCGGGAGGAGGCGAGCAGTACTTC
cdr3_aa: CASSLDSLAGGGEQYF

cdr3_length: 16
j_call: TRBJ2-3
d_call: TRBD2
clone_size: NA
v_call: TRBV5-1
cdr3_nt: TGCGCCAGCAGCTTGGCGGCTAGCGGGCCCCCAGATACGCAGTATTTT
cdr3_aa: CASSLAASGPPDTQYF

cdr3_length: 14
j_call: TRBJ1-3
d_call: TRBD1
clone_size: NA
v_call: TRBV5-8
cdr3_nt: TGTGCCAGCAGCGGAGGGGGCGTTGGAAACACCATATATTTT
cdr3_aa: CASSGGGVGNTIYF

cdr3_length: 15
j_call: TRBJ2-7
d_call: TRBD1
clone_size: NA
v_call: TRBV5-4
cdr3_nt: TGTGCCAGCAGCTTACCGGGACAGGGGGCGCGGGAGCAGTACTTC
cdr3_aa: CASSLPGQGAREQYF

cdr3_length: 14
j_call: TRBJ2-1
d_call: TRBD2
clone_size: NA
v_call: TRBV2
cdr3_nt: TGTGCCAGCAGGGGGGGGAGCAGGGTGGATGAGCAGTTCTTC
cdr3_aa: CASRGGSRVDEQFF

cdr3_length: 17
j_call: TRBJ2-7
d_call: TRBD2
clone_size: NA
v_call: TRBV2
cdr3_nt: TGTGCCAGCAGTGAATTGGGACTAGCGGGAGAATCAACCGAGCAGTACTTC
cdr3_aa: CASSELGLAGESTEQYF

cdr3_length: 15
j_call: TRBJ1-5
d_call: NA
clone_size: NA
v_call: TRBV28
cdr3_nt: TGTGCCACCAATACGGGGGGCTTCGGCAATCAGCCCCAGCATTTT
cdr3_aa: CATNTGGFGNQPQHF

cdr3_length: 15
j_call: TRBJ1-4
d_call: NA
clone_size: NA
v_call: TRBV6-5
cdr3_nt: TGTGCCAGCAGGGCAGGGTTCAGAACTAATGAAAAACTGTTTTTT
cdr3_aa: CASRAGFRTNEKLFF

cdr3_length: 14
j_call: TRBJ2-5
d_call: NA
clone_size: NA
v_call: TRBV27
cdr3_nt: TGTGCCAGCAGTTTTTCGTTTCCGCGAGGGACCCAGTACTTC
cdr3_aa: CASSFSFPRGTQYF

cdr3_length: 13
j_call: TRBJ1-2
d_call: NA
clone_size: NA
v_call: TRBV7-8
cdr3_nt: TGTGCCAGCAGCTTAATCGAACAGGGTGGCTACACCTTC
cdr3_aa: CASSLIEQGGYTF

cdr3_length: 18
j_call: TRBJ2-1
d_call: TRBD2
clone_size: once
v_call: TRBV5-1
cdr3_nt: TGCGCCAGCAGTCCCATCGCGAGCGGGAGATCTGAGTCGAATGAGCAGTTCTTC
cdr3_aa: CASSPIASGRSESNEQFF

cdr3_length: 16
j_call: TRBJ2-7
d_call: TRBD2
clone_size: medium-sized
v_call: TRBV2
cdr3_nt: TGTGCCAGCAGTGAAGCGAAGCGGGATTCCTCCTACGAGCAGTACTTC
cdr3_aa: CASSEAKRDSSYEQYF

cdr3_length: 13
j_call: TRBJ1-5
d_call: NA
clone_size: NA
v_call: TRBV7-9
cdr3_nt: TGTGCCAGCAGCTCCTTTAGCAATCAGCCCCAGCATTTT
cdr3_aa: CASSSFSNQPQHF

cdr3_length: 16
j_call: TRBJ2-7
d_call: TRBD1
clone_size: NA
v_call: TRBV5-1
cdr3_nt: TGCGCCAGCAGCTTGGCCCTGGACAGGGGACAAGGCGAGCAGTACTTC
cdr3_aa: CASSLALDRGQGEQYF

cdr3_length: 12
j_call: TRBJ1-1
d_call: TRBD1
clone_size: NA
v_call: TRBV19
cdr3_nt: TGTGCCAGTAGAAGGACAGGGAATGAAGCTTTCTTT
cdr3_aa: CASRRTGNEAFF

cdr3_length: 14
j_call: TRBJ2-7
d_call: NA
clone_size: NA
v_call: TRBV7-2
cdr3_nt: TGTGCCAGCAGCTTATGGACAGCCGGACTGGAGCAGTACTTC
cdr3_aa: CASSLWTAGLEQYF

cdr3_length: 14
j_call: TRBJ2-1
d_call: NA
clone_size: NA
v_call: TRBV7-2
cdr3_nt: TGTGCCAGCAGCTTAGGGCGGAACCCCAATGAGCAGTTCTTC
cdr3_aa: CASSLGRNPNEQFF

cdr3_length: 16
j_call: TRBJ1-1
d_call: NA
clone_size: NA
v_call: TRBV9
cdr3_nt: TGTGCCAGCAGCTCAGCCCCAGGGGCCGAGAACACTGAAGCTTTCTTT
cdr3_aa: CASSSAPGAENTEAFF

cdr3_length: 14
j_call: TRBJ2-7
d_call: TRBD1
clone_size: NA
v_call: TRBV5-1
cdr3_nt: TGCGCCAGTAGACCGATGGGACAGGGGGACGAGCAGTACTTC
cdr3_aa: CASRPMGQGDEQYF

cdr3_length: 14
j_call: TRBJ1-2
d_call: TRBD1
clone_size: NA
v_call: TRBV5-4
cdr3_nt: TGTGCCAGCAAATCGGAGGGGGCCAACTATGGCTACACCTTC
cdr3_aa: CASKSEGANYGYTF

cdr3_length: 15
j_call: TRBJ2-7
d_call: TRBD1
clone_size: NA
v_call: TRBV5-6
cdr3_nt: TGTGCCAGCAGCGTCCCGGGACAGGCCCCCTACGAGCAGTACTTC
cdr3_aa: CASSVPGQAPYEQYF

cdr3_length: 13
j_call: TRBJ2-7
d_call: NA
clone_size: NA
v_call: TRBV6-5
cdr3_nt: TGTGCCAGCAGTTACTCAAACAGTTACGAGCAGTACTTC
cdr3_aa: CASSYSNSYEQYF

cdr3_length: 16
j_call: TRBJ2-7
d_call: NA
clone_size: NA
v_call: TRBV28
cdr3_nt: TGTGCCAGCAGTTCCAGACCCACTAGGACTTCCTACGAGCAGTACTTC
cdr3_aa: CASSSRPTRTSYEQYF

cdr3_length: 16
j_call: TRBJ2-7
d_call: TRBD1
clone_size: once
v_call: TRBV29-1
cdr3_nt: TGCAGCGTTGAAATTCATGAGACAGGGAATTCCTACGAGCAGTACTTC
cdr3_aa: CSVEIHETGNSYEQYF

cdr3_length: 13
j_call: TRBJ1-2
d_call: TRBD1
clone_size: NA
v_call: TRBV29-1
cdr3_nt: TGCAGCGCCGGTGGAGGGGGCCTCTATGGCTACACCTTC
cdr3_aa: CSAGGGGLYGYTF

cdr3_length: 15
j_call: TRBJ2-1
d_call: TRBD2
clone_size: NA
v_call: TRBV4-3
cdr3_nt: TGCGCCAGCAGCCATCCAACTAGCGGGATGGATGAGCAGTTCTTC
cdr3_aa: CASSHPTSGMDEQFF

cdr3_length: 15
j_call: TRBJ2-7
d_call: NA
clone_size: NA
v_call: TRBV30
cdr3_nt: TGTGCCGCAAGAGACTCCTCTCCCACCTACTACGAGCAGTACTTC
cdr3_aa: CAARDSSPTYYEQYF

cdr3_length: 18
j_call: TRBJ2-3
d_call: TRBD2
clone_size: NA
v_call: TRBV13
cdr3_nt: TGTGCCAGCAGCCCCCCACGGGGACTAGCGGGAGATTCAGATACGCAGTATTTT
cdr3_aa: CASSPPRGLAGDSDTQYF

cdr3_length: 15
j_call: TRBJ1-1
d_call: TRBD1
clone_size: NA
v_call: TRBV5-4
cdr3_nt: TGTGCCAGCAGCACCGGAGGGGGCGGGTTTCGGAAAGCTTTCTTT
cdr3_aa: CASSTGGGGFRKAFF

cdr3_length: 15
j_call: TRBJ2-7
d_call: TRBD1
clone_size: NA
v_call: TRBV5-1
cdr3_nt: TGCGCCAGCAGCTGGACAGGGGGAACGAACGACGAGCAGTACTTC
cdr3_aa: CASSWTGGTNDEQYF

cdr3_length: 14
j_call: TRBJ2-7
d_call: NA
clone_size: NA
v_call: TRBV21-1
cdr3_nt: TGTGCCAGCAGCATGCGGGACGCCCCCTACGAGCAGTACTTC
cdr3_aa: CASSMRDAPYEQYF

cdr3_length: 14
j_call: TRBJ2-7
d_call: NA
clone_size: NA
v_call: TRBV4-1
cdr3_nt: TGCGCCAGCAGCCCCGGAGGAGGGGCGTTGGAGCAGTACTTC
cdr3_aa: CASSPGGGALEQYF

cdr3_length: 15
j_call: TRBJ2-7
d_call: NA
clone_size: NA
v_call: TRBV28
cdr3_nt: TGTGCCAGCAGTTTTTCGGGCAGGGGGGTCCCCGAGCAGTACTTC
cdr3_aa: CASSFSGRGVPEQYF

cdr3_length: 14
j_call: TRBJ1-2
d_call: TRBD1
clone_size: NA
v_call: TRBV29-1
cdr3_nt: TGCAGCGTTACTCCCGGGACAGACCTCTATGGCTACACCTTC
cdr3_aa: CSVTPGTDLYGYTF

cdr3_length: 16
j_call: TRBJ2-7
d_call: TRBD2
clone_size: NA
v_call: TRBV28
cdr3_nt: TGTGCCAGCAGTTCCCCTAGCGGGGGAAACCCCTACGAGCAGTACTTC
cdr3_aa: CASSSPSGGNPYEQYF

cdr3_length: 15
j_call: TRBJ2-7
d_call: NA
clone_size: NA
v_call: TRBV4-1
cdr3_nt: TGCGCCAGCAGCCAAGGGGGGTTACTAGCTAACGAGCAGTACTTC
cdr3_aa: CASSQGGLLANEQYF

cdr3_length: 15
j_call: TRBJ1-1
d_call: TRBD1
clone_size: NA
v_call: TRBV7-2
cdr3_nt: TGTGCCAGCAGCTTAGACCGGACAGGGTACACTGAAGCTTTCTTT
cdr3_aa: CASSLDRTGYTEAFF

cdr3_length: 16
j_call: TRBJ1-5
d_call: NA
clone_size: NA
v_call: TRBV6-1
cdr3_nt: TGTGCCAGCAGTGTGGTAAGCAGGGGCGGCAATCAGCCCCAGCATTTT
cdr3_aa: CASSVVSRGGNQPQHF

cdr3_length: 16
j_call: TRBJ2-7
d_call: NA
clone_size: NA
v_call: TRBV4-1
cdr3_nt: TGCGCCAGCAGCCAAGCCTTGGGCATGAGCTCCTACGAGCAGTACTTC
cdr3_aa: CASSQALGMSSYEQYF